A selection of T cell receptor beta chains follows, all from one sample in a study of cytomegalovirus exposure and HLA in healthy donors. The table came from immunoSEQ multiplex PCR; TCRdb's copy has only in-frame clones and leaves some out. In the table there are fewer than 200,000 clones, around 81% of which are singletons. Material for sequencing was PBMCs. Every receptor here comes from a woman aged 25 to 45 in good health and CMV-seronegative. Both conserved end residues are part of each CDR3. D genes are given only for firm matches. Only part of the rows carry a size: once, few, many, or a class if the clone is expanded.

>18|TRBJ1-2|TRBV29-1|few|TRBD1
TGCAGCGTTCTCGGAGATGGGGCCAGGGGGCTTTATAACTATGGCTACACCTTC
CSVLGDGARGLYNYGYTF
>16|TRBJ2-7|TRBV14|.|.
TGTGCCAGCAGCCAAGGGGAGCCGCGGGTCCCCTACGAGCAGTACTTC
CASSQGEPRVPYEQYF
>15|TRBJ1-2|TRBV28|few|.
TGTGCCAGCAGCCAGGGGTCGGTAGCTAACTATGGCTACACCTTC
CASSQGSVANYGYTF
>19|TRBJ2-4|TRBV7-8|.|TRBD2
TGTGCCAGCAGCTTAGTGCCTAGCGGGGGGACTAAAGCCAAAAACATTCAGTACTTC
CASSLVPSGGTKAKNIQYF
>17|TRBJ2-4|TRBV5-8|.|.
TGTGCCAGCAGCTTGTGGCCCCCAAACCTAGCCAAAAACATTCAGTACTTC
CASSLWPPNLAKNIQYF
>16|TRBJ2-3|TRBV27|once|.
TGTGCCAGCAGTGCCTTCTCGGGACAAGGGTCAGATACGCAGTATTTT
CASSAFSGQGSDTQYF
>15|TRBJ2-7|TRBV6-1|few|TRBD1
TGTGCCAGCCGGTCAAAGGGACAGCGACCCTACGAGCAGTACTTC
CASRSKGQRPYEQYF
>14|TRBJ2-2|TRBV9|.|.
TGTGCCAGCAGCGTAGCAGTGAACACCGGGGAGCTGTTTTTT
CASSVAVNTGELFF
>14|TRBJ2-3|TRBV5-5|once|.
TGTGCCAGCAGCTTTCGGGGGTTTGCAGATACGCAGTATTTT
CASSFRGFADTQYF
>13|TRBJ1-5|TRBV27|.|.
TGTGCCAGCAGTCTCAAACGGGATCAGCCCCAGCATTTT
CASSLKRDQPQHF
>17|TRBJ2-7|TRBV5-5|.|TRBD2
TGTGCCAGCAGCAGCGCCGGGACTAGCGGGGGGGCGGGCGAGCAGTACTTC
CASSSAGTSGGAGEQYF
>13|TRBJ1-1|TRBV28|.|.
TGTGCAGTAAGCGGTCTAACAGACACTGAAGCTTTCTTT
CAVSGLTDTEAFF
>13|TRBJ2-1|TRBV7-9|few|.
TGTGCCAGCAGCTTTCGGTTAGACAATGAGCAGTTCTTC
CASSFRLDNEQFF
>20|TRBJ2-1|TRBV27|once|TRBD2
TGTGCCAGCAGTTTCCAGGGAGGGACTACCAACTTGCGCTCCTACAATGAGCAGTTCTTC
CASSFQGGTTNLRSYNEQFF
>15|TRBJ2-7|TRBV19|.|TRBD2
TGTGCCAGTAGTATCTCTAGCGGGATTAACTACGAGCAGTACTTC
CASSISSGINYEQYF
>16|TRBJ2-7|TRBV29-1|.|TRBD1
TGCAGCGTTGAGATTTGGACAGGACAGGGTCTCTACGAGCAGTACTTC
CSVEIWTGQGLYEQYF
>15|TRBJ1-3|TRBV28|.|TRBD1
TGTGCCAGCAGAACAGGGGGCGCTTCTGGAAACACCATATATTTT
CASRTGGASGNTIYF
>13|TRBJ2-5|TRBV29-1|.|.
TGCAGCGTTGATGGTCTGGCGGGGGAGACCCAGTACTTC
CSVDGLAGETQYF
>13|TRBJ2-7|TRBV27|.|.
TGTGCCAGCAGTTCAGGGGATGCCTCCGAGCAGTACTTC
CASSSGDASEQYF
>14|TRBJ2-2|TRBV27|.|.
TGTGCCAGCAGTTTACAGGGGAACACCGGGGAGCTGTTTTTT
CASSLQGNTGELFF
>14|TRBJ2-1|TRBV7-8|.|.
TGTGCCAGCAGCTTCATGGGCAAGTACAATGAGCAGTTCTTC
CASSFMGKYNEQFF
>19|TRBJ2-3|TRBV9|.|TRBD1
TGTGCCAGCAGCGCTAGAGGGACAGGGGGCGTCTCCCACACAGATACGCAGTATTTT
CASSARGTGGVSHTDTQYF
>17|TRBJ1-3|TRBV15|.|.
TGTGCCACCAGCAGAGATTACACAGGAAGCTCTGGAAACACCATATATTTT
CATSRDYTGSSGNTIYF
>11|TRBJ2-7|TRBV20-1|.|TRBD2
TGCAGTGCAATGGGGGGGTACGAGCAGTACTTC
CSAMGGYEQYF
>12|TRBJ1-1|TRBV7-9|.|.
TGTGCCAGCAGCCCCAGGAACACTGAAGCTTTCTTT
CASSPRNTEAFF
>14|TRBJ2-1|TRBV7-3|.|.
TGTGCCAGCAGCTCCAGGGGCTCCTACAATGAGCAGTTCTTC
CASSSRGSYNEQFF
>15|TRBJ2-7|TRBV15|.|TRBD1
TGTGCCACCAGCAGAGGGGGGACAGACCGCGGCGAGCAGTACTTC
CATSRGGTDRGEQYF
>11|TRBJ1-2|TRBV7-9|.|.
TGTTCCTCCCAACAGCGGTATGGCTACACCTTC
CSSQQRYGYTF
>16|TRBJ2-5|TRBV25-1|.|TRBD1
TGTGCCAGCAGTGCCCCGGACAGGGGTAAAAAAGAGACCCAGTACTTC
CASSAPDRGKKETQYF
>14|TRBJ1-2|TRBV10-2|.|TRBD1
TGCGCCAGCAGGTTGGGACAGGGAGTTAGCGGCTACACCTTC
CASRLGQGVSGYTF
>12|TRBJ2-5|TRBV29-1|.|.
TGCAGCGTTGGAGCCGAAATGGAGACCCAGTACTTC
CSVGAEMETQYF
>19|TRBJ2-1|TRBV18|.|TRBD2
TGTGCCAGCTCACCGTCTACTAGCGCGTACGATTACTCCTACAATGAGCAGTTCTTC
CASSPSTSAYDYSYNEQFF
>15|TRBJ1-1|TRBV18|few|.
TGTGCCAGCTCACCACCCTCCGGGATGAACACTGAAGCTTTCTTT
CASSPPSGMNTEAFF
>17|TRBJ2-3|TRBV28|.|TRBD2
TGTGCCAGCAGTTTGGGGATAGCGGGGGTGAGCACAGATACGCAGTATTTT
CASSLGIAGVSTDTQYF
>15|TRBJ2-5|TRBV10-3|.|TRBD2
TGTGCCACCACCCTAATAGCGGGGGGACAAGAGACCCAGTACTTC
CATTLIAGGQETQYF
>14|TRBJ1-2|TRBV27|few|TRBD1
TGTGCCAGCAGACGCATCACAGGGGGCAGAGGCTACACCTTC
CASRRITGGRGYTF
>15|TRBJ1-2|TRBV28|.|.
TGTGCCAGCAGTCCACCTACACGGACAGCTTATGGCTACACCTTC
CASSPPTRTAYGYTF
>14|TRBJ2-5|TRBV4-1|.|TRBD1
TGCGCCAGCAGTAGTCAGGGGGCCTTAGAGACCCAGTACTTC
CASSSQGALETQYF
>16|TRBJ2-3|TRBV5-1|once|TRBD2
TGCGCCAGCAGCTTCACTAGCGGGGGGTCCACAGATACGCAGTATTTT
CASSFTSGGSTDTQYF
>12|TRBJ2-7|TRBV5-1|.|TRBD1
TGCGCCAGCAGTACAGGGGGACACGAGCAGTACTTC
CASSTGGHEQYF
>17|TRBJ1-5|TRBV4-3|.|.
TGCGCCAGCAGCCAAGATCGGAGGGGAGGGAGCAATCAGCCCCAGCATTTT
CASSQDRRGGSNQPQHF
>15|TRBJ1-5|TRBV28|.|.
TGTGCCAGCAGTCAAAACAGGGTTGGCAATCAGCCCCAGCATTTT
CASSQNRVGNQPQHF
>13|TRBJ1-4|TRBV15|few|TRBD1
TGTGCCACCGGACAGGGTCAGGGTGAAAAACTGTTTTTT
CATGQGQGEKLFF
>16|TRBJ2-1|TRBV28|.|TRBD2
TGTGCCAGCGTCGCCTCTCTAGCGGGGGCCGACAATGAGCAGTTCTTC
CASVASLAGADNEQFF
>16|TRBJ1-2|TRBV28|.|TRBD1
TGTGCCAGCAGTTCGAAGGGGGCGCTTTTAAACTATGGCTACACCTTC
CASSSKGALLNYGYTF
>14|TRBJ2-2|TRBV5-4|.|TRBD2
TGTGCCAGCCGAGCGGGAGGCGACACCGGGGAGCTGTTTTTT
CASRAGGDTGELFF
>15|TRBJ2-7|TRBV4-3|.|TRBD1
TGCGCCAGCAGCCAAGCCCGGGACAGGGGTTACGAGCAGTACTTC
CASSQARDRGYEQYF
>15|TRBJ2-3|TRBV6-4|.|.
TGTGCCAGCTCGGAGGGGCAGCCAGACACAGATACGCAGTATTTT
CASSEGQPDTDTQYF
>13|TRBJ2-7|TRBV27|.|.
TGTGCCAGCAGTTTATACAGGGTTGGCGAGCAGTACTTC
CASSLYRVGEQYF
>14|TRBJ2-5|TRBV10-3|.|TRBD1
TGTGCCATCAGTGAGTCCGGGACAGGGGGCGGGGGGTACTTC
CAISESGTGGGGYF
>15|TRBJ1-2|TRBV10-3|.|.
TGTGCCATCAGTGCACAGGGTGGTGAGGTATATGGCTACACCTTC
CAISAQGGEVYGYTF
>14|TRBJ2-5|TRBV5-1|.|TRBD1
TGCGCCAGCAGCGGACAGGGCATCTTGGAGACCCAGTACTTC
CASSGQGILETQYF